This TCR beta chain originates from a study of blood T cell repertoires in COVID-19. Repertoires were generated with immunoSEQ multiplex PCR, while TCRdb's copy carries only in-frame clones and drops some. Among approximately 270,000 clones listed, about 80% were seen once. The specimen sequenced was peripheral blood. This clonotype was obtained from a person aged 70 to 80 with COVID-19, enrolled during active disease.

The CDR3 protein is CARGLADTGELFF. The CDR3 nucleotides are TGTGCCAGGGGGCTAGCGGACACCGGGGAGCTGTTTTTT. The V gene is TRBV19, the J gene TRBJ2-2, with 7 bases fitting TRBD2. CDR1 is LNHDA and CDR2 is SQIVND in the germline V gene (reference sequence). The V gene end was trimmed by 9 bases and the J gene end by 3 bases; junction bases not matched to a gene: 4. CDR3 size: 13 residues.